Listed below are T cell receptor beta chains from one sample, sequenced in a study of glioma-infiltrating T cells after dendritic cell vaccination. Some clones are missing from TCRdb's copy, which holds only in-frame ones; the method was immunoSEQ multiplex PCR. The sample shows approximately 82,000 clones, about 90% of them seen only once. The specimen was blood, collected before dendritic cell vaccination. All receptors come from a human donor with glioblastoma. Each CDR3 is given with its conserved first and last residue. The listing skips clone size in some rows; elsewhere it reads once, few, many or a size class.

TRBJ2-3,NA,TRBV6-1,CASSELSGGSTDTQYF
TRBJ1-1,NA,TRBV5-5,CASSSLTGVSTEAFF
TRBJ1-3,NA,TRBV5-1,CASSLGEGNTIYF
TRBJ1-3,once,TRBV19,CASSMVQGANTIYF
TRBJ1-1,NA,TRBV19,CASRRELNTEAFF
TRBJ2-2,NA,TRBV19,CASSTGLAGGFTGELFF
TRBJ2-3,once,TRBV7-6,CASSLQGSTDTQYF
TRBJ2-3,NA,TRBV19,CASSIEGASTDTQYF
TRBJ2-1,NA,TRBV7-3,CASSLMGPGGGNEQFF
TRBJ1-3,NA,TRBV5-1,CASTPQGAGNTIYF
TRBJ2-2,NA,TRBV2,CASSGSSGGPNTGELFF
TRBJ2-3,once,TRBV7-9,CASSWGQRNTDTQYF
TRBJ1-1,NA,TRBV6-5,CASSTGEAFF
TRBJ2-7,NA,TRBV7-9,CAWAQGDGSYEQYF
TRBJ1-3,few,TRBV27,CASREAPGGSGNTIYF
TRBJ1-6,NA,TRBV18,CASSPPTRGYNSPLHF
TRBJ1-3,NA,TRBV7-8,CASGLDTGGASGNTIYF
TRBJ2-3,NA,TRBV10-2,CASSGTGLTDTQYF
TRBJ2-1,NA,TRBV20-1,CSASGRDEQFF
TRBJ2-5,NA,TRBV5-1,CASGDRVGETQYF
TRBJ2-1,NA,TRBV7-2,CASRQTNVNEQFF